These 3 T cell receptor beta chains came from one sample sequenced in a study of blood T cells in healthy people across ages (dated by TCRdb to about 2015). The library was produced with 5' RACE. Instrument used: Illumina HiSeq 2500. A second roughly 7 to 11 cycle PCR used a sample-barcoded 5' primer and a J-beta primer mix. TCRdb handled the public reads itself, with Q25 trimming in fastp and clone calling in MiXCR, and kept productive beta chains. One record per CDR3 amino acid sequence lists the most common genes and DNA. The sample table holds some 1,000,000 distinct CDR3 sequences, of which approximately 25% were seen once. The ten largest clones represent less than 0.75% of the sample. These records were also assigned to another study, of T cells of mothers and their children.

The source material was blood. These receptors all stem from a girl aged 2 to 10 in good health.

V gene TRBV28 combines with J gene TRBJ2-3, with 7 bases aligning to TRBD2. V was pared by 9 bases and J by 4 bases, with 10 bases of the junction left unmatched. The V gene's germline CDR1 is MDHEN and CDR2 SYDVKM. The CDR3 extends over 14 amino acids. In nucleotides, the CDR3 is TGTGCCAGTCGAGGTAGCGGGTTTGCAGATACGCAGTATTTT. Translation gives CASRGSGFADTQYF.

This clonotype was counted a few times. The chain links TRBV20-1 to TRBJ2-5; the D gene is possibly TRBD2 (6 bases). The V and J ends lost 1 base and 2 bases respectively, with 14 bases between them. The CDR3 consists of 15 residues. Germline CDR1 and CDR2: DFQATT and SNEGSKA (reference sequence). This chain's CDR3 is CSARVPRDVQETQYF. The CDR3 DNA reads TGCAGTGCTAGAGTCCCGCGGGACGTACAAGAGACCCAGTACTTC.

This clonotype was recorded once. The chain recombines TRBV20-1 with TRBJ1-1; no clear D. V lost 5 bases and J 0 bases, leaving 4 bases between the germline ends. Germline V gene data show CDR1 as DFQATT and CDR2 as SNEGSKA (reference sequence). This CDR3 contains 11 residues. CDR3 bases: TGCAGTGCTTTCCTGAACACTGAAGCTTTCTTT. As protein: CSAFLNTEAFF.